Listed below are T cell receptor beta chains from one sample, sequenced in a study of CD8 T cells in ankylosing spondylitis. TCRdb processed the 5' RACE reads anew with MiXCR; each CDR3 protein has one entry. The sample contains roughly 230,000 distinct CDR3 sequences, 7.5% to 9.5% of which appear only once. Sequencing was performed on blood, either unsorted or a sorted T cell fraction (not recorded which). These receptors were taken from a female donor with ankylosing spondylitis or in good health (not recorded which). The CDR3 runs from the conserved cysteine through the conserved F or W. The order of the fields is CDR3 length, V gene, J gene, D gene, clone size, CDR3 DNA, CDR3 protein. A D gene is named only where the DNA matches it firmly. Clone size is not always given. Where it is, it says once, few, many or a class for expanded clones.

CDR3 length: 15; V gene: TRBV7-2; J gene: TRBJ2-3; D gene: .; clone size: many; CDR3 DNA: TGTGCCAGCAGCTTAACCGGGCTAGGCACAGATACGCAGTATTTT; CDR3 protein: CASSLTGLGTDTQYF
CDR3 length: 13; V gene: TRBV5-1; J gene: TRBJ1-1; D gene: .; clone size: many; CDR3 DNA: TGCGCCAGCAGCTTGAAACCCTACACTGAAGCTTTCTTT; CDR3 protein: CASSLKPYTEAFF
CDR3 length: 15; V gene: TRBV18; J gene: TRBJ2-7; D gene: .; clone size: .; CDR3 DNA: TGTGCCAGCTCACCAACCACTCCGGGGTCCTACGAGCAGTACTTC; CDR3 protein: CASSPTTPGSYEQYF
CDR3 length: 13; V gene: TRBV13; J gene: TRBJ2-5; D gene: .; clone size: many; CDR3 DNA: TGTGCCAGCAGCTTAGGTGGTGCTGAGACCCAGTACTTC; CDR3 protein: CASSLGGAETQYF
CDR3 length: 13; V gene: TRBV5-1; J gene: TRBJ2-5; D gene: .; clone size: many; CDR3 DNA: TGCGCCAGCAGCTTATGGACGGAAGAGACCCAGTACTTC; CDR3 protein: CASSLWTEETQYF
CDR3 length: 15; V gene: TRBV20-1; J gene: TRBJ2-1; D gene: TRBD2; clone size: few; CDR3 DNA: TGCAGTGCTAGTCTCGAGCGGGGAGTCTACAATGAGCAGTTCTTC; CDR3 protein: CSASLERGVYNEQFF
CDR3 length: 15; V gene: TRBV29-1; J gene: TRBJ1-1; D gene: TRBD1; clone size: .; CDR3 DNA: TGCAGCGTTGCGCAGACAGGGACCTACCCCTTTGAAGCTTTCTTT; CDR3 protein: CSVAQTGTYPFEAFF
CDR3 length: 12; V gene: TRBV7-9; J gene: TRBJ2-5; D gene: .; clone size: .; CDR3 DNA: TGTGCCAGCAGGGCACTACAAGAGACCCAGTACTTC; CDR3 protein: CASRALQETQYF
CDR3 length: 15; V gene: TRBV5-1; J gene: TRBJ2-5; D gene: TRBD1; clone size: many; CDR3 DNA: TGCGCCAGCAGCTTTTCCGCCGGGACAGAAGAGACCCAGTACTTC; CDR3 protein: CASSFSAGTEETQYF
CDR3 length: 17; V gene: TRBV28; J gene: TRBJ2-2; D gene: TRBD2; clone size: few; CDR3 DNA: TGTGCCAGCAGTTTTTGGTCCAGCGGGAGGGCCGGCGGGGAGCTGTTTTTT; CDR3 protein: CASSFWSSGRAGGELFF
CDR3 length: 17; V gene: TRBV6-2/TRBV6-3; J gene: TRBJ1-6; D gene: .; clone size: .; CDR3 DNA: TGTGCCAGCAGTTACTCGACTGCCGGGGGCTATAATTCACCCCTCCACTTT; CDR3 protein: CASSYSTAGGYNSPLHF
CDR3 length: 13; V gene: TRBV7-9; J gene: TRBJ2-7; D gene: .; clone size: once; CDR3 DNA: TGTGCCAGCAGCAGCCGACAGTCCTACGAGCAGTACTTC; CDR3 protein: CASSSRQSYEQYF
CDR3 length: 13; V gene: TRBV6-2/TRBV6-3; J gene: TRBJ2-1; D gene: .; clone size: many; CDR3 DNA: TGTGCCAGCAGTTACAAGCTTTCCAATGAGCAGTTCTTC; CDR3 protein: CASSYKLSNEQFF
CDR3 length: 16; V gene: TRBV25-1; J gene: TRBJ2-1; D gene: .; clone size: many; CDR3 DNA: TGTGCCAGCAGTGACCCAGGGCCTCGTAAAGTAGATGAGCAGTTCTTC; CDR3 protein: CASSDPGPRKVDEQFF
CDR3 length: 17; V gene: TRBV7-6; J gene: TRBJ2-1; D gene: .; clone size: .; CDR3 DNA: TGTGCCAGCAGCTTAGGGGGCCTTCTGAGCTCCTACAATGAGCAGTTCTTC; CDR3 protein: CASSLGGLLSSYNEQFF
CDR3 length: 19; V gene: TRBV27; J gene: TRBJ1-4; D gene: TRBD1; clone size: .; CDR3 DNA: TGTGCCAGCAGTACCAGGGGACAGGGCTTCTTCACATCAAATGAAAAACTGTTTTTT; CDR3 protein: CASSTRGQGFFTSNEKLFF
CDR3 length: 15; V gene: TRBV7-9; J gene: TRBJ2-5; D gene: .; clone size: few; CDR3 DNA: TGTGCCAGCAGCCTCAACGGCGGATACAAAGAGACCCAGTACTTC; CDR3 protein: CASSLNGGYKETQYF
CDR3 length: 15; V gene: TRBV13; J gene: TRBJ2-1; D gene: .; clone size: many; CDR3 DNA: TGTGCCAGCAGCTTAAGGGTCAACTCCTACAATGAGCAGTTCTTC; CDR3 protein: CASSLRVNSYNEQFF
CDR3 length: 15; V gene: TRBV7-2; J gene: TRBJ1-2; D gene: .; clone size: many; CDR3 DNA: TGTGCCAGCAGCTTAGCGTCGGGCAGGGAGATTGGCTACACCTTC; CDR3 protein: CASSLASGREIGYTF
CDR3 length: 12; V gene: TRBV20-1; J gene: TRBJ1-1; D gene: .; clone size: many; CDR3 DNA: TGCAGCCCACAACAGGGTTACACTGAAGCTTTCTTT; CDR3 protein: CSPQQGYTEAFF
CDR3 length: 16; V gene: TRBV27; J gene: TRBJ2-1; D gene: TRBD1; clone size: many; CDR3 DNA: TGTGCCAGCAGTAGGACAAGGGACAGGGTTGGCAATGAGCAGTTCTTC; CDR3 protein: CASSRTRDRVGNEQFF
CDR3 length: 15; V gene: TRBV29-1; J gene: TRBJ1-4; D gene: .; clone size: many; CDR3 DNA: TGCAGCGTTGAAGTATCGGGACGGACTAATGAAAAACTGTTTTTT; CDR3 protein: CSVEVSGRTNEKLFF
CDR3 length: 9; V gene: TRBV4-3; J gene: TRBJ2-5; D gene: .; clone size: many; CDR3 DNA: TGCGCCAGCAGGGAGACCCAGTACTTC; CDR3 protein: CASRETQYF
CDR3 length: 11; V gene: TRBV29-1; J gene: TRBJ1-2; D gene: .; clone size: many; CDR3 DNA: TGCAGCGTAGGGGCGGTGGAGGGCTACACCTTC; CDR3 protein: CSVGAVEGYTF
CDR3 length: 13; V gene: TRBV2; J gene: TRBJ1-5; D gene: .; clone size: many; CDR3 DNA: TGTGCCAGCAGACCCGACAGCAATCAGCCCCAGCATTTT; CDR3 protein: CASRPDSNQPQHF
CDR3 length: 17; V gene: TRBV2; J gene: TRBJ2-1; D gene: .; clone size: many; CDR3 DNA: TGTGCCAGCAGTGTTCGGTTGGGGGGAGCGATCGAGAATGAGCAGTTCTTC; CDR3 protein: CASSVRLGGAIENEQFF
CDR3 length: 15; V gene: TRBV7-2; J gene: TRBJ2-7; D gene: TRBD2; clone size: few; CDR3 DNA: TGTGCCAGCAGCGATGGGACTAGCGGACCCTACGAGCAGTACTTC; CDR3 protein: CASSDGTSGPYEQYF
CDR3 length: 13; V gene: TRBV25-1; J gene: TRBJ2-7; D gene: .; clone size: many; CDR3 DNA: TGTGCCAGCAGTGACTCAGGGGTCCACGAGCAGTACTTC; CDR3 protein: CASSDSGVHEQYF
CDR3 length: 16; V gene: TRBV4-3; J gene: TRBJ2-5; D gene: TRBD2; clone size: many; CDR3 DNA: TGCGCCAGCAGCCAAGCGTGGGAGGCGGGAGGAGAGACCCAGTACTTC; CDR3 protein: CASSQAWEAGGETQYF
CDR3 length: 15; V gene: TRBV20-1; J gene: TRBJ1-2; D gene: .; clone size: few; CDR3 DNA: TGCAGTGCTAGAGTCCCTGTGCAGGGAGAGAGTGGCTACACCTTC; CDR3 protein: CSARVPVQGESGYTF
CDR3 length: 13; V gene: TRBV7-9; J gene: TRBJ2-2; D gene: .; clone size: many; CDR3 DNA: TGTGCAGGCGGTACGAGGAACACCGGGGAGCTGTTTTTT; CDR3 protein: CAGGTRNTGELFF
CDR3 length: 17; V gene: TRBV28; J gene: TRBJ2-1; D gene: .; clone size: many; CDR3 DNA: TGTGCCAGCAGTCACCCGACTCACCAAAGCTCCTACAATGAGCAGTTCTTC; CDR3 protein: CASSHPTHQSSYNEQFF
CDR3 length: 16; V gene: TRBV6-1; J gene: TRBJ2-7; D gene: TRBD2; clone size: many; CDR3 DNA: TGTGCCAGCAGTCGGGGGACTAGCGTTCATTCCTACGAGCAGTACTTC; CDR3 protein: CASSRGTSVHSYEQYF
CDR3 length: 13; V gene: TRBV18; J gene: TRBJ2-3; D gene: .; clone size: many; CDR3 DNA: TGTGCCAGCTCACCCGAGTCAACAGATACGCAGTATTTT; CDR3 protein: CASSPESTDTQYF
CDR3 length: 16; V gene: TRBV18; J gene: TRBJ2-7; D gene: TRBD1; clone size: .; CDR3 DNA: TGTGCCAGCTCACCCGGGACAGGGATCACCGTCTACGAGCAGTACTTC; CDR3 protein: CASSPGTGITVYEQYF
CDR3 length: 11; V gene: TRBV20-1; J gene: TRBJ2-7; D gene: .; clone size: many; CDR3 DNA: TGCAGTGCTAGGGGGGGTTACGAGCAGTACTTC; CDR3 protein: CSARGGYEQYF
CDR3 length: 14; V gene: TRBV9; J gene: TRBJ2-7; D gene: .; clone size: many; CDR3 DNA: TGTGCCAGCTGCCTGAGTCCCGACGGGGGCGAGCAGTACTTC; CDR3 protein: CASCLSPDGGEQYF
CDR3 length: 11; V gene: TRBV6-2/TRBV6-3; J gene: TRBJ2-2; D gene: .; clone size: many; CDR3 DNA: TGTGCCAGCAGTCCCAGAGGGGAGCTGTTTTTT; CDR3 protein: CASSPRGELFF
CDR3 length: 13; V gene: TRBV7-8; J gene: TRBJ2-1; D gene: .; clone size: many; CDR3 DNA: TGTGCCAGCAGCTTAGGTGGGGTGGCTGAGCAGTTCTTC; CDR3 protein: CASSLGGVAEQFF
CDR3 length: 14; V gene: TRBV7-3; J gene: TRBJ2-1; D gene: .; clone size: few; CDR3 DNA: TGTGCCAGCAGCCCGTCGCTGACAGGGCGGGATAGGTTCTTC; CDR3 protein: CASSPSLTGRDRFF
CDR3 length: 15; V gene: TRBV3-1; J gene: TRBJ2-3; D gene: TRBD1; clone size: .; CDR3 DNA: TGTGTCAGCAGTCGGACAGGGGGCTTCACAGATACGCAGTATTTT; CDR3 protein: CVSSRTGGFTDTQYF
CDR3 length: 15; V gene: TRBV6-5; J gene: TRBJ1-1; D gene: .; clone size: many; CDR3 DNA: TGTGCCAGCAGTTTCGGGTTTAGGGCAAACACTGAAGCTTTCTTT; CDR3 protein: CASSFGFRANTEAFF
CDR3 length: 12; V gene: TRBV7-9; J gene: TRBJ1-2; D gene: .; clone size: .; CDR3 DNA: TGTGCCAGCACCGGGACGGGCTATGGCTACACCTTC; CDR3 protein: CASTGTGYGYTF
CDR3 length: 16; V gene: TRBV20-1; J gene: TRBJ2-3; D gene: .; clone size: many; CDR3 DNA: TGCAGTGCCACCTCTATGTCTCCCGGGGGCACAGATACGCAGTATTTT; CDR3 protein: CSATSMSPGGTDTQYF
CDR3 length: 14; V gene: TRBV5-6; J gene: TRBJ2-3; D gene: TRBD2; clone size: many; CDR3 DNA: TGTGCCAGCAGCTTCTCTAGCGGGAGGGATACGCAGTATTTT; CDR3 protein: CASSFSSGRDTQYF
CDR3 length: 15; V gene: TRBV28; J gene: TRBJ2-7; D gene: TRBD2; clone size: many; CDR3 DNA: TGTGCCAGCAGTCCTTCGACTAGCGGAGACTACGAGCAGTACTTC; CDR3 protein: CASSPSTSGDYEQYF
CDR3 length: 14; V gene: TRBV7-8; J gene: TRBJ1-4; D gene: TRBD1; clone size: many; CDR3 DNA: TGTGCCAGCAGCTTAGGACAGGGGGCGAAGAAACTGTTTTTT; CDR3 protein: CASSLGQGAKKLFF
CDR3 length: 19; V gene: TRBV28; J gene: TRBJ2-4; D gene: TRBD2; clone size: .; CDR3 DNA: TGTGCCAGCAGTTTAGGGGGGACTAGCGGGAGTAGAGCCAAAAACATTCAGTACTTC; CDR3 protein: CASSLGGTSGSRAKNIQYF
CDR3 length: 14; V gene: TRBV19; J gene: TRBJ2-1; D gene: .; clone size: many; CDR3 DNA: TGTGCCATAAAAAGAGGGGATTGGTACAATGAGCAGTTCTTC; CDR3 protein: CAIKRGDWYNEQFF
CDR3 length: 15; V gene: TRBV27; J gene: TRBJ1-6; D gene: .; clone size: many; CDR3 DNA: TGTGCCAGCAGTTTAACCTTAGGCCGGTATTCACCCCTCCACTTT; CDR3 protein: CASSLTLGRYSPLHF
CDR3 length: 15; V gene: TRBV29-1; J gene: TRBJ2-1; D gene: .; clone size: many; CDR3 DNA: TGCAGCGTTGTCTCCCGGGAAGGAGCCTACAATGAGCAGTTCTTC; CDR3 protein: CSVVSREGAYNEQFF
CDR3 length: 16; V gene: TRBV7-9; J gene: TRBJ1-1; D gene: .; clone size: many; CDR3 DNA: TGTGCCAGCAGCTATGGGCCCGCGAAGTCCCACACTGAAGCTTTCTTT; CDR3 protein: CASSYGPAKSHTEAFF